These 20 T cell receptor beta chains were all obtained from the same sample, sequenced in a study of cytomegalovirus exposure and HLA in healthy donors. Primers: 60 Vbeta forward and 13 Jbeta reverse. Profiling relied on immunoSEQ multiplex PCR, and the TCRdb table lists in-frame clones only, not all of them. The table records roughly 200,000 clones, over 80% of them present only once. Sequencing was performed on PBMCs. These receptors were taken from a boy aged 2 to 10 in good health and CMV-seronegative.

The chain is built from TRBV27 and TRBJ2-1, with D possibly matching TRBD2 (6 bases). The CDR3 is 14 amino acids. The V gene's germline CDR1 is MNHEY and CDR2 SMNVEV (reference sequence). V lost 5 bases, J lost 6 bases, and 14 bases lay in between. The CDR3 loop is CASSPRDWLNEQFF. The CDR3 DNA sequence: TGTGCCAGCAGTCCCCGGGACTGGCTCAATGAGCAGTTCTTC.

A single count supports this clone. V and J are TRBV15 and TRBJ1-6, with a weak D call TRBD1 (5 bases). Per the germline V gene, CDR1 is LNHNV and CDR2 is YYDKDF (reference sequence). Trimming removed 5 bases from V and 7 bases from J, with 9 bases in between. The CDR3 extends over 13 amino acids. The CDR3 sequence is CATSGHKNSPLHF. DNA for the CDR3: TGTGCCACCAGCGGACACAAAAATTCACCCCTCCACTTT.

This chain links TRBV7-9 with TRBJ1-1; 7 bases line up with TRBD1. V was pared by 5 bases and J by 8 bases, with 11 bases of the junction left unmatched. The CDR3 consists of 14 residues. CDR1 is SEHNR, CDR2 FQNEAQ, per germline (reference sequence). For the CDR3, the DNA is TGTGCCAGCAGCGCTGGCCAGGGGGTCCAGGAAGCTTTCTTT. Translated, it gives CASSAGQGVQEAFF.

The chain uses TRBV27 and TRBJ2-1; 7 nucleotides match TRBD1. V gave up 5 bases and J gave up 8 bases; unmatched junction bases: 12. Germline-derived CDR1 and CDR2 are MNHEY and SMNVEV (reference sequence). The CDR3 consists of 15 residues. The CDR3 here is CASSSRDSRVDEQFF. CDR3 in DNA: TGTGCCAGCAGTAGCCGGGACAGCCGGGTGGATGAGCAGTTCTTC.

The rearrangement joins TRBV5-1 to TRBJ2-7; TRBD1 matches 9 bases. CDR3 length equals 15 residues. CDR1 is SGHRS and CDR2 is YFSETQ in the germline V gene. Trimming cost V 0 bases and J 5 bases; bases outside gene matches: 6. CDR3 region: CASSLEGQGIHEQYF. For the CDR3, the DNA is TGCGCCAGCAGCTTGGAGGGACAGGGTATACACGAGCAGTACTTC.

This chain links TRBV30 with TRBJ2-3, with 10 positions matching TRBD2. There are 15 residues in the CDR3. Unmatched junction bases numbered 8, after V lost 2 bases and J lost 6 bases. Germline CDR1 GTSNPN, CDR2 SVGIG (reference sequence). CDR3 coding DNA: TGTGCCTGGAGTCCCAGCGGGGGGGCCGGGGATACGCAGTATTTT. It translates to CAWSPSGGAGDTQYF.

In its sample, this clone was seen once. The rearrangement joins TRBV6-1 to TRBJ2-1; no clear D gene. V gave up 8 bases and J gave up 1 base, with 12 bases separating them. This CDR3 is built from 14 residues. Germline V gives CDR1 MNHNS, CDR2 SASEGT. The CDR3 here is CASSSTPSYNEQFF. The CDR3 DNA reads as TGTGCCAGCTCGTCCACACCTTCCTACAATGAGCAGTTCTTC.

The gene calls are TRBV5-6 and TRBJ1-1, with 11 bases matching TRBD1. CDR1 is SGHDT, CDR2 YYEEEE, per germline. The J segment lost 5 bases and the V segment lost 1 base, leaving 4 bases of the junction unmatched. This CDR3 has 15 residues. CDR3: CASSLFGTGGTEAFF. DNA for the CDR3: TGTGCCAGCAGCTTGTTCGGGACAGGGGGGACTGAAGCTTTCTTT.

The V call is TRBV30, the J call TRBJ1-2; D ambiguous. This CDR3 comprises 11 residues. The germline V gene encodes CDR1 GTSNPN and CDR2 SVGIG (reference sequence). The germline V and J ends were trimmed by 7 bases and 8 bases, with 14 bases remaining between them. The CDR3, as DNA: TGTGCCTACCAAAACCTGGCCGGCTACACCTTC. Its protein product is CAYQNLAGYTF.

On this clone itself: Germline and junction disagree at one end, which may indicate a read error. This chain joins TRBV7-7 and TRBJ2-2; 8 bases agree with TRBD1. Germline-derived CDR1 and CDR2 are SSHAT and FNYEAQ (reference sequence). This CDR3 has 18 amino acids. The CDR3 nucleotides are TGTGCTAGCAGCTCGGGCCCCCGAGGACAGGGAATCACCGGGGAGCTGTTTTTT. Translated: CASSSGPRGQGITGELFF.

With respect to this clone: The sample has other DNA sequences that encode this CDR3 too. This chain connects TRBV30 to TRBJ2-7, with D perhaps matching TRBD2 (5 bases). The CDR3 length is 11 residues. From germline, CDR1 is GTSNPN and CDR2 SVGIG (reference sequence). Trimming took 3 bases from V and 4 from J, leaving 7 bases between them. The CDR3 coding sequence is TGTGCCTGGAGGGACTCTTACGAGCAGTACTTC. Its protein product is CAWRDSYEQYF.

The CDR3 sequence is CASSPGTGGTGELFF. The CDR3 DNA is TGTGCCAGCAGTCCCGGGACAGGGGGCACCGGGGAGCTGTTTTTT. V gene TRBV6-4 combines with J gene TRBJ2-2; TRBD1 agrees at 11 bases. The V and J ends lost 5 bases and 4 bases, in that order; junction bases with no gene match: 3. From germline, CDR1 is MRHNA and CDR2 SNTAGT. This CDR3 region has 15 residues.

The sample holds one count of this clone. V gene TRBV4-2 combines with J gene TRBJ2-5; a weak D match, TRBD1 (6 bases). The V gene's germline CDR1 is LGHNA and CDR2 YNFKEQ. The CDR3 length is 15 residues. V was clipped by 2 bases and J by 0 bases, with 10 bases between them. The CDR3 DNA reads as TGTGCCAGCAGCCAAAATTGGGACAACCAAGAGACCCAGTACTTC. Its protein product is CASSQNWDNQETQYF.

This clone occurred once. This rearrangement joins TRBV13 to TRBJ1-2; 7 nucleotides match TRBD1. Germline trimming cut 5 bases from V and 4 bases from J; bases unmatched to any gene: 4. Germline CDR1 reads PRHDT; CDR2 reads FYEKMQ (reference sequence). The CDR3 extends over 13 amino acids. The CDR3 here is CASSEGTAYGYTF. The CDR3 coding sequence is TGTGCCAGCAGCGAAGGGACAGCCTATGGCTACACCTTC.

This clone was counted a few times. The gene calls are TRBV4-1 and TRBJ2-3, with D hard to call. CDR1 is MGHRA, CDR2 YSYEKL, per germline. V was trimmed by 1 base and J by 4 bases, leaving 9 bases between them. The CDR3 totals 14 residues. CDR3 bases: TGCGCCAGCAGCCAAGCCCCCCCCGCAGATACGCAGTATTTT. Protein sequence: CASSQAPPADTQYF.

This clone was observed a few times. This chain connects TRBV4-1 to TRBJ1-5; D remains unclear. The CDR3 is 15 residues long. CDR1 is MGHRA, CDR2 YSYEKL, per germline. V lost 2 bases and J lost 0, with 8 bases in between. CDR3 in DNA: TGCGCCAGCAGCCAATACGCTAATAGCAATCAGCCCCAGCATTTT. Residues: CASSQYANSNQPQHF.

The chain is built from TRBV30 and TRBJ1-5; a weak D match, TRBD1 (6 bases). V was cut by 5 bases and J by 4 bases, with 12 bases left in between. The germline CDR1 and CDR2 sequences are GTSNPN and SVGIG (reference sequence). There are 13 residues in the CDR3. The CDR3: CAWGEQGNQPQHF. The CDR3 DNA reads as TGTGCCTGGGGGGAGCAGGGGAATCAGCCCCAGCATTTT. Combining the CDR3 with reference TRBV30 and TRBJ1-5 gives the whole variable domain SQTIHQWPATLVQPVGSPLSLECTVEGTSNPNLYWYRQAAGRGLQLLFYSVGIGQISSEVPQNLSASRPQDRQFILSSKKLLLSDSGFYLCAWGEQGNQPQHFGDGTRLSIL.

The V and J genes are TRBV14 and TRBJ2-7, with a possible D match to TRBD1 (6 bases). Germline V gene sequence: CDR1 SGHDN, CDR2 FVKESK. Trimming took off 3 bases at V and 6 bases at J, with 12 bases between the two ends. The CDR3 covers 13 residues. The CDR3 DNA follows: TGTGCCAGCAGCCATCTAACAGGGACCGAGCAGTACTTC. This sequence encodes CASSHLTGTEQYF.

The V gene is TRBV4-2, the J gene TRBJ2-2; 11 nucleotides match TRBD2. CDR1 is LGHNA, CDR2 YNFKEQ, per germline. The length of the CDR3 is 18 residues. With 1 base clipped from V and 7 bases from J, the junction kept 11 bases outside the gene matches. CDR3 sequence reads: CASSQGIISGGAHGELFF. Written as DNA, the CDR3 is TGTGCCAGCAGCCAAGGGATTATTAGCGGGGGGGCCCACGGGGAGCTGTTTTTT.

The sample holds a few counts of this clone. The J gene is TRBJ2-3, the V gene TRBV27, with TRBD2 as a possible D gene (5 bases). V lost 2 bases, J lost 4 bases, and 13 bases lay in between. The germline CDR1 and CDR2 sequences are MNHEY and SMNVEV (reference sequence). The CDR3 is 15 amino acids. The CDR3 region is CASSLVPGLPDTQYF. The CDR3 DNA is TGTGCCAGCAGTTTAGTCCCCGGACTTCCAGATACGCAGTATTTT.